This is a list of T cell receptor beta chains from one sample in a study of low-dose radiotherapy and immunotherapy resistance in tumors. MiXCR was run by TCRdb on the reads, yielding one entry per CDR3 protein. The data show about 39,000 distinct CDR3 sequences, about 28% seen once. Material: PBMCs, obtained before treatment. The receptors come from a male donor with gallbladder cancer. Each CDR3 is given without its conserved first and last residue. For some rows the clone size is stated as once, few or many, or as a class when expanded; others skip it.

j_call v_call clone_size cdr3_aa
TRBJ2-5 TRBV12-3/TRBV12-4 many ASSKRGSWEETQY
TRBJ1-2 TRBV28 once ASIRGQGLWTGYT
TRBJ2-2 TRBV5-1 few ASSSQGFGELF
TRBJ2-7 TRBV29-1 - SVALGTGREQY
TRBJ2-7 TRBV7-9 many ASSLEKAAYGEQY
TRBJ2-1 TRBV7-7 - ASSFQNPPNEQF
TRBJ2-7 TRBV5-1 many ASSLVAGADEQY
TRBJ2-7 TRBV2 many ASSDVGGKQY
TRBJ1-2 TRBV29-1 many SVTDGTTNYGYT
TRBJ1-6 TRBV28 - ASSFRDRGSPLH
TRBJ2-7 TRBV9 many ASSPYQTQSYEQY
TRBJ1-5 TRBV6-1 many ASSEISNQPQH
TRBJ1-5 TRBV11-2 - ASSAPGAGNQPQH
TRBJ2-1 TRBV6-2/TRBV6-3 - ASSEVELDYNEQF
TRBJ2-3 TRBV12-3/TRBV12-4 many ASSTGPGTSTDTQY
TRBJ1-5 TRBV7-2 - ASSQGVGDQPQH
TRBJ1-1 TRBV4-2 many ASSQGKGMNTEAF
TRBJ2-7 TRBV5-4 many ASSLHKGADEQY
TRBJ2-7 TRBV30 - AWSGGTSGGYEQY
TRBJ2-2 TRBV28 medium-sized ASSFRGNTGELF
TRBJ2-7 TRBV27 - ASSSPGTGYTYEQY
TRBJ2-3 TRBV7-2 few ASSLGKLARIYTDTQY
TRBJ2-5 TRBV5-1 many ASSPTGLAGPGTQY
TRBJ1-5 TRBV28 many ASRPPSGGHQPQH
TRBJ2-7 TRBV6-6 - ASSYSGGGISYEQY
TRBJ2-7 TRBV5-5 few ASSLEAGEQY
TRBJ2-7 TRBV2 few ASRTPSYEQY
TRBJ2-7 TRBV20-1 many SARGPTGTSGRA
TRBJ2-3 TRBV5-5 medium-sized ASTLAGGTDTQY
TRBJ2-5 TRBV3-1 many ASSEDFETQY
TRBJ2-2 TRBV20-1 many SAVRGPTGELF
TRBJ2-1 TRBV6-1 - ASSNSGVGEQF
TRBJ2-3 TRBV5-1 many ASSLLTDTQY
TRBJ2-5 TRBV13 - ASSLSMVGYQETQY
TRBJ2-3 TRBV5-4 - ASSDDRDHTDTQY
TRBJ2-3 TRBV6-2/TRBV6-3 - ASSYSLGTDTQY
TRBJ1-5 TRBV18 many ASSPLGGGNQPQH
TRBJ2-2 TRBV19 many ASSMGLAVTGELF
TRBJ2-2 TRBV30 many AWTRTSVTGELF
TRBJ2-7 TRBV28 medium-sized ASSPTFIRTVSYEQY
TRBJ1-5 TRBV10-2 many ASRQGADQPQH